These T cell receptor beta chains were read from a single sample in a study of blood T cells in healthy people across ages. A single record per CDR3 protein comes from TCRdb applying MiXCR to the 5' RACE reads. The repertoire holds about 800,000 distinct CDR3 sequences, with 25% as singletons. The data were also submitted as part of a second study, on T cells of mothers and their children.

The sequencing sample was made of blood. The source is a boy between 10 and 17 years old in good health. CDR3s include the opening cysteine and the closing phenylalanine or tryptophan. A D gene is named only where the DNA matches it firmly. Size tells how often a clone was seen (once, few, many) or the class of an expanded clone, and some rows leave it out.

V	J	size	D	DNA	CDR3
TRBV6-5	TRBJ2-1	once	-	TGTGCCAGCAGTTACTCGGGGGTCTCTGAGCAGTTCTTC	CASSYSGVSEQFF
TRBV29-1	TRBJ2-3	-	TRBD1	TGCAGCGCCCTCGGGACAGCCCCAAGCACAGATACGCAGTATTTT	CSALGTAPSTDTQYF
TRBV28	TRBJ2-7	few	-	TGTGCCAGCAGTTTTGCGCAGGGTGGCGAGCAGTACTTC	CASSFAQGGEQYF
TRBV4-3	TRBJ1-2	few	-	TGCGCCAGCAGCCAAGTAACGGGGGAGAGCTACACCTTC	CASSQVTGESYTF
TRBV6-1	TRBJ2-7	-	TRBD2	TGTGCCAGCAGTGAAGGGCTAGCGGGAGAGAGTCCGGAGGGGCAGTACTTC	CASSEGLAGESPEGQYF
TRBV7-9	TRBJ2-7	-	TRBD1	TGTGCCAGCAGCTCAACGACCGGGACAGGGGTCTACGAGCAGTACTTC	CASSSTTGTGVYEQYF
TRBV2	TRBJ2-5	few	TRBD2	TGTGCCAGCAGTGAAGCTGCAAGACTAGCGGAGACCCAGTACTTC	CASSEAARLAETQYF
TRBV28	TRBJ2-7	few	-	TGTGCCAGCATGGACTGGCCCTACGAGCAGTACTTC	CASMDWPYEQYF
TRBV6-5	TRBJ1-3	few	-	TGTGCCAGCAGTTACTCGAGATGGAGGGACTCTGGAAACACCATATATTTT	CASSYSRWRDSGNTIYF
TRBV11-2	TRBJ2-5	-	TRBD2	TGTGCCAGCAGCTTAACCCCACTAGCGGGGACCCGAGAGACCCAATACTTC	CASSLTPLAGTRETQYF
TRBV12-3/TRBV12-4	TRBJ1-2	few	-	TGTGCCAGCAGTTTAGGTCCGGATGGCTACACCTTC	CASSLGPDGYTF